The rows below give T cell receptor beta chains drawn from one sample of a study of blood T cell repertoires in COVID-19. The protocol was immunoSEQ multiplex PCR, while the TCRdb copy is restricted to in-frame clones and leaves out a portion. The sample includes about 73,000 clones, roughly 84% seen only once; the top ten take 25% to 30%. Material for sequencing was peripheral blood. Receptor source: a human donor in a cohort sampled during active COVID-19. CDR3s include the opening cysteine and the closing phenylalanine or tryptophan. The order of the fields is CDR3 length, V gene, J gene, CDR3 protein.

length: 15; V: TRBV3-1/TRBV3-2; J: TRBJ1-1; CDR3: CASSSRTGGHTEAFF
length: 14; V: TRBV11-1; J: TRBJ2-5; CDR3: CASSLGGQQETQYF
length: 15; V: TRBV5-1; J: TRBJ1-1; CDR3: CASSLGRVRDTEAFF
length: 15; V: TRBV7-9; J: TRBJ2-3; CDR3: CASGVGTSGTDTQYF
length: 13; V: TRBV27; J: TRBJ2-5; CDR3: CASNVGLAGRLYF
length: 13; V: TRBV3-1/TRBV3-2; J: TRBJ2-7; CDR3: CASSQTGSYEQYF
length: 15; V: TRBV28; J: TRBJ1-1; CDR3: CASSFQEGANTEAFF
length: 17; V: TRBV7-2; J: TRBJ1-6; CDR3: CASSQVGTGSYNSPLHF
length: 17; V: TRBV5-1; J: TRBJ2-1; CDR3: CASSKRSVTSSYNEQFF
length: 16; V: TRBV7-3; J: TRBJ2-1; CDR3: CASSSRTGERYNEQFF
length: 15; V: TRBV2; J: TRBJ2-1; CDR3: CASRSTPTAYNEQFF
length: 18; V: TRBV4-1; J: TRBJ2-3; CDR3: CASSQDEIGTGPTDTQYF
length: 15; V: TRBV9; J: TRBJ2-1; CDR3: CASSAEGDSYNEQFF
length: 17; V: TRBV11-2; J: TRBJ2-7; CDR3: CASSLAAERGGLNEQYF
length: 15; V: TRBV19; J: TRBJ2-7; CDR3: CASSMNRIGSYEQYF
length: 17; V: TRBV1; J: TRBJ2-7; CDR3: CTSSQAVPRDSTYEQYF